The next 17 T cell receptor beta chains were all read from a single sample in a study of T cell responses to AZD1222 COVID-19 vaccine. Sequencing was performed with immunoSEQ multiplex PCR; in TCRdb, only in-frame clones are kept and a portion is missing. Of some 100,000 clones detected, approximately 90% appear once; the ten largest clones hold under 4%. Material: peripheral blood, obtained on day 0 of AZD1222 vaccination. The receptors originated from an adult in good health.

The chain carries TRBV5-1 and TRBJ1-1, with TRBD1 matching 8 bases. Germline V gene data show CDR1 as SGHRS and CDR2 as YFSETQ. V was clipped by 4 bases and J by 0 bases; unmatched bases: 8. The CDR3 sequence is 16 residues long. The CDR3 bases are TGCGCCAGCAGCGCGAAGGACAGGGCATTGAACACTGAAGCTTTCTTT. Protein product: CASSAKDRALNTEAFF.

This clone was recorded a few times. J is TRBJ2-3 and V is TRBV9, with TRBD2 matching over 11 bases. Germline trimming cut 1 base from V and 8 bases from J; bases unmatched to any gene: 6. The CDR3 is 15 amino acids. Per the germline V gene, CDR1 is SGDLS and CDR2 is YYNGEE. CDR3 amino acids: CASSVSSGGIGTQYF. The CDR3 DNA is TGTGCCAGCAGCGTATCTAGCGGGGGGATAGGTACGCAGTATTTT.

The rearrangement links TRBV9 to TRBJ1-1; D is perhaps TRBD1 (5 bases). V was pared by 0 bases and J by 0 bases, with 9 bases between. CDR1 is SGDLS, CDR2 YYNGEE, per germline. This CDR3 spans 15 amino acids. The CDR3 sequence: CASSVGHRMNTEAFF. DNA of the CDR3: TGTGCCAGCAGCGTAGGACACAGGATGAACACTGAAGCTTTCTTT.

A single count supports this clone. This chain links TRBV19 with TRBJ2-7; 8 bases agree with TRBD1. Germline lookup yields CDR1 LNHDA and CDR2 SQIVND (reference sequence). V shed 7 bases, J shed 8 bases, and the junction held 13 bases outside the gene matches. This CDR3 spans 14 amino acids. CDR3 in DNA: TGTGCCAGTACTGGTCCCACAGGGGGTGGAAAGCAGTACTTC. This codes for CASTGPTGGGKQYF.

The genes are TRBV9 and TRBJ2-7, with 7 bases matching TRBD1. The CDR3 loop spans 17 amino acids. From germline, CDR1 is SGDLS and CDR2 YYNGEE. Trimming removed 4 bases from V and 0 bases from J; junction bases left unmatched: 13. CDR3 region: CASSQTAGTAFSYEQYF. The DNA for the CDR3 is TGTGCCAGCAGCCAAACTGCTGGGACAGCTTTCTCCTACGAGCAGTACTTC.

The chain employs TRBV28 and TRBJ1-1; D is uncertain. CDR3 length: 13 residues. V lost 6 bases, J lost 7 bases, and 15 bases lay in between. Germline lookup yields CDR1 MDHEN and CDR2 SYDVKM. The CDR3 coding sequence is TGTGCCAGCAGCCCCCCACCGGTACTTGAAGCTTTCTTT. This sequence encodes CASSPPPVLEAFF.

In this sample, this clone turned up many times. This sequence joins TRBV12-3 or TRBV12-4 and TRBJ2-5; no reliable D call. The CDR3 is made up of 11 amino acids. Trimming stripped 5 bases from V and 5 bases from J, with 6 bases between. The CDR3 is CASSRWETQYF. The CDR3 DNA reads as TGTGCCAGCAGTCGGTGGGAGACCCAGTACTTC.

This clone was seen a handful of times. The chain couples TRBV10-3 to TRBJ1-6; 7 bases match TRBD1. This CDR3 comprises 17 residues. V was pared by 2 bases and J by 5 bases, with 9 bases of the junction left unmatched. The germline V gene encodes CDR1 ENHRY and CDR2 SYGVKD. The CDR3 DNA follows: TGTGCCATCAGTGAGGTTCAGCCGGGACAGAATAATTCACCCCTCCACTTT. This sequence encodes CAISEVQPGQNNSPLHF.

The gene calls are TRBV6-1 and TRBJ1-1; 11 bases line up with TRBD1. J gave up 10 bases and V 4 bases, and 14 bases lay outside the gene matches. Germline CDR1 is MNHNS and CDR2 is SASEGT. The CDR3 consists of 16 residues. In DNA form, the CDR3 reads TGTGCCAGCAGTGTCACGGACAGGGGGCGCGCATTTGGAGCTTTCTTT. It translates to CASSVTDRGRAFGAFF.

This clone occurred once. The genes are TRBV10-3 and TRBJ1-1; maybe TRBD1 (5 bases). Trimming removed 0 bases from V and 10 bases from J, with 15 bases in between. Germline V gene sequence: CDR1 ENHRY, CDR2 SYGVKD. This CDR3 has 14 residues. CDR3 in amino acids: CAISESGAEGAAFF. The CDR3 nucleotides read TGTGCCATCAGTGAGTCAGGTGCCGAAGGGGCAGCTTTCTTT.

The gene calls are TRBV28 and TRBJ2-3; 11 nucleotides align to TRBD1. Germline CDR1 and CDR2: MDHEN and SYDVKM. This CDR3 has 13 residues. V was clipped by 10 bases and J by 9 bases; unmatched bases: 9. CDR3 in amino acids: CATRGQGARTQYF. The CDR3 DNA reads TGTGCCACTCGAGGACAGGGGGCGCGAACGCAGTATTTT.

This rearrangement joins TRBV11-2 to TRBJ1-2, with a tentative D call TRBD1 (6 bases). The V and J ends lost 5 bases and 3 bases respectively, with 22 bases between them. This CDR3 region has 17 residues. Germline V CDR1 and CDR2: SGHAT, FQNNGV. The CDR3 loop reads CASSNPRAGGDYYGYTF. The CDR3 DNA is TGTGCCAGCAGCAATCCCCGGGCGGGGGGCGATTACTATGGCTACACCTTC.

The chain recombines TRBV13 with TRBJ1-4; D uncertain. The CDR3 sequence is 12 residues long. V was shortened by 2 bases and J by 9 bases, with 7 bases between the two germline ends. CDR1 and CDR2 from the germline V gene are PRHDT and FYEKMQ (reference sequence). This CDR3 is CASSLKSQKLFF. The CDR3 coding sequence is TGTGCCAGCAGCTTAAAATCCCAAAAACTGTTTTTT.

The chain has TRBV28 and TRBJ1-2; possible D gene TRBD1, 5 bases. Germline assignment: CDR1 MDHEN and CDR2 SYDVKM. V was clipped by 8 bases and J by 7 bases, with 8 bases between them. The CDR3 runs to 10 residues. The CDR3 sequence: CASQGRGYTF. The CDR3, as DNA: TGTGCCAGCCAGGGACGTGGCTACACCTTC.

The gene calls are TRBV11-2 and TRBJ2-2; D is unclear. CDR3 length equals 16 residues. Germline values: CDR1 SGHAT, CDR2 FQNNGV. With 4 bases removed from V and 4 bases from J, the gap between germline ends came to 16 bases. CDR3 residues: CASSYPLGSATGELFF. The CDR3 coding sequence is TGTGCCAGCAGCTACCCCTTAGGGTCGGCCACCGGGGAGCTGTTTTTT.

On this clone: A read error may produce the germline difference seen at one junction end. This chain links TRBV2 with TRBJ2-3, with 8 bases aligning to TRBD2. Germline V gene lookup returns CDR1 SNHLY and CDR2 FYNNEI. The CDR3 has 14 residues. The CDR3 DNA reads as TGTGCCAGCAGGGAAGCGGGGGGCACAGATACGCAGTATTTT. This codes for CASREAGGTDTQYF.

CDR3 nucleotides: TGTGCCAGCAGCTTAGATGGAGGAGGCGAGCAGTACTTC. It specifies CASSLDGGGEQYF. The chain is built from TRBV7-9 and TRBJ2-7, with D possibly matching TRBD2 (5 bases). Trimming removed 1 base from V and 6 bases from J, with 10 bases in between. Per germline, CDR1 SEHNR and CDR2 FQNEAQ (reference sequence). The CDR3 is made up of 13 amino acids. Variable domain in full (rest from reference TRBV7-9 and TRBJ2-7): DTGVSQNPRHKITKRGQNVTFRCDPISEHNRLYWYRQTLGQGPEFLTYFQNEAQLEKSRLLSDRFSAERPKGSFSTLEIQRTEQGDSAMYLCASSLDGGGEQYFGPGTRLTVT.